This T cell receptor (beta chain) was profiled in a study of breast tumors, draining lymph nodes, adjacent tissues. Trimming pared 5 bases from V and 1 base from J, leaving 16 bases between. From germline, CDR1 is SGHAT and CDR2 FQNNGV. The CDR3 extends over 16 amino acids. TCRdb reanalysed the multiplex PCR reads using MiXCR and keeps one entry per CDR3 protein. In the table there are some 130,000 distinct CDR3 sequences, 15% to 20% of which are singletons. This clonotype was counted ten times or more. Samples came from axillary lymph nodes draining the breast cancer. This chain connects TRBV11-2 to TRBJ2-3; TRBD1 might be the D (6 bases). Source material: axillary lymph node tissue. The receptor was derived from a female donor with breast cancer. Some clones in this sample may be carry-over from other donors' samples. DNA for the CDR3: TGTGCCAGCAGCAAAAATACAGGGTTTGGCACAGATACGCAGTATTTT. Encoded protein: CASSKNTGFGTDTQYF.